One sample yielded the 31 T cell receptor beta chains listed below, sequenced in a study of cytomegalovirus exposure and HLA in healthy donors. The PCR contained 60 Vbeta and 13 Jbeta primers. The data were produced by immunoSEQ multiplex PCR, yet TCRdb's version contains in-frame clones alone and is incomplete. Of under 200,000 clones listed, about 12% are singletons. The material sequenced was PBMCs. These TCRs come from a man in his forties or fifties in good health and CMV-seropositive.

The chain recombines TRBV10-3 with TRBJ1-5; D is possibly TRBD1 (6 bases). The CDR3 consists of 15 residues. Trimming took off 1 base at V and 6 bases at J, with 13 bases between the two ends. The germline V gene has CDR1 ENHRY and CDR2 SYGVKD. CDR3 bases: TGTGCCATCAGTGAGTTAGGGTCAGGGGTTCAGCCCCAGCATTTT. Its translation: CAISELGSGVQPQHF.

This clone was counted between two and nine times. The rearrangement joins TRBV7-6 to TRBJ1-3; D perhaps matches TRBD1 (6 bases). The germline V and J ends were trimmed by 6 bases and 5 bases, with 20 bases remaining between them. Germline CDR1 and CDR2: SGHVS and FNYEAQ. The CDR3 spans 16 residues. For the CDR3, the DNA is TGTGCCAGCAGTCGAAGCGAAGGGGGTCGGAGAAACACCATATATTTT. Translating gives CASSRSEGGRRNTIYF.

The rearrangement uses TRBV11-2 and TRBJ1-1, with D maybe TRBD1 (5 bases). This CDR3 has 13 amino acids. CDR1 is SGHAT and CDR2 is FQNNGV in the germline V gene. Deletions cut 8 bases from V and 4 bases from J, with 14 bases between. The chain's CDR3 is CASGRTGGTEAFF. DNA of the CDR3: TGTGCCAGCGGACGAACGGGGGGCACTGAAGCTTTCTTT.

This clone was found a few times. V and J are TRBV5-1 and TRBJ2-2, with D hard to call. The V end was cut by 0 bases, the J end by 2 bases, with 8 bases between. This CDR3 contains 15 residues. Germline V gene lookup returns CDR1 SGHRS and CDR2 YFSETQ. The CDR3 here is CASSLVQFNTGELFF. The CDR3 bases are TGCGCCAGCAGCTTGGTGCAGTTTAACACCGGGGAGCTGTTTTTT.

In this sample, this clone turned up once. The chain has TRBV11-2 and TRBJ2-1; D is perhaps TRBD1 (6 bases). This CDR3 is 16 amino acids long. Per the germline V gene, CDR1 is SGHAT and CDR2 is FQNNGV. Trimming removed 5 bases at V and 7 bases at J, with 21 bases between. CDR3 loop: CASSNIGQGLGNEQFF. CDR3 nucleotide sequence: TGTGCCAGCAGCAACATCGGGCAGGGGCTAGGGAATGAGCAGTTCTTC.

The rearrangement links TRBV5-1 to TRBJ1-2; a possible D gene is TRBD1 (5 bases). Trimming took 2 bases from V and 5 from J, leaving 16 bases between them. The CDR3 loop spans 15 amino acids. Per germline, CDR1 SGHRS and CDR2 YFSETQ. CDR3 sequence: CASSFSGQGDYGYTF. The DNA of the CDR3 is TGCGCCAGCAGCTTTTCTGGACAAGGGGATTATGGCTACACCTTC. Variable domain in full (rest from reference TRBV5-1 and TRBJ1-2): KAGVTQTPRYLIKTRGQQVTLSCSPISGHRSVSWYQQTPGQGLQFLFEYFSETQRNKGNFPGRFSGRQFSNSRSEMNVSTLELGDSALYLCASSFSGQGDYGYTFGSGTRLTVV.

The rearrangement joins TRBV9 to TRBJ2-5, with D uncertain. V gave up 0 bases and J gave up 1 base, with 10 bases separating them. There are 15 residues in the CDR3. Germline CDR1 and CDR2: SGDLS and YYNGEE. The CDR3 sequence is CASSVGATPQETQYF. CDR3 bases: TGTGCCAGCAGCGTAGGGGCCACTCCCCAAGAGACCCAGTACTTC.

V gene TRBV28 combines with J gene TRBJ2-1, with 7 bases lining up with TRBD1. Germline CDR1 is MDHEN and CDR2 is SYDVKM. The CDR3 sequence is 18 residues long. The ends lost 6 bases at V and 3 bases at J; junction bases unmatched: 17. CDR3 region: CASSSIRDPRGRYNEQFF. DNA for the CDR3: TGTGCCAGCAGCTCTATCCGGGACCCGAGGGGGCGCTACAATGAGCAGTTCTTC.

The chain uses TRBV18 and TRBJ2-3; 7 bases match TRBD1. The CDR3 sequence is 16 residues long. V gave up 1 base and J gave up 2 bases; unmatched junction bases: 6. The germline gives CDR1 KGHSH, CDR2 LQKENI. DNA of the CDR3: TGTGCCAGCTCACCACAAAGCACAGGGGCCACAGATACGCAGTATTTT. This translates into CASSPQSTGATDTQYF. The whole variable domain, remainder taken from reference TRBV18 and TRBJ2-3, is NAGVMQNPRHLVRRRGQEARLRCSPMKGHSHVYWYRQLPEEGLKFMVYLQKENIIDESGMPKERFSAEFPKEGPSILRIQQVVRGDSAAYFCASSPQSTGATDTQYFGPGTRLTVL.

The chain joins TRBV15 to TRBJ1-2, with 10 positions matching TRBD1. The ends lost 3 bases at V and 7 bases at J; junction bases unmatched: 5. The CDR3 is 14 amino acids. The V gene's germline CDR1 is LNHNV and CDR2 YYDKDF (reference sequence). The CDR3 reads CATSSQGTGAGYTF. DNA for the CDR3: TGTGCCACCAGCAGCCAAGGGACAGGGGCTGGCTACACCTTC.

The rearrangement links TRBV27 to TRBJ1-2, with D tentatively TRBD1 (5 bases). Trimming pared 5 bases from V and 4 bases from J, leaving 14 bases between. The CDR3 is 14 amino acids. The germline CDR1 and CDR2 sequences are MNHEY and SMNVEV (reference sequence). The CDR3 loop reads CASSPPGLSYGYTF. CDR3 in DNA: TGTGCCAGCAGTCCTCCAGGGCTTTCCTATGGCTACACCTTC.

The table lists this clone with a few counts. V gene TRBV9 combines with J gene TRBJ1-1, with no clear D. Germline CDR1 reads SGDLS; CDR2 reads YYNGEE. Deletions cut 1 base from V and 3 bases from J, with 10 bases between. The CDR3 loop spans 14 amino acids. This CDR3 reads CASSVTARDTEAFF. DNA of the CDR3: TGTGCCAGCAGCGTAACAGCGAGGGACACTGAAGCTTTCTTT. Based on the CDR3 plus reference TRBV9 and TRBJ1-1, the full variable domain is DSGVTQTPKHLITATGQRVTLRCSPRSGDLSVYWYQQSLDQGLQFLIQYYNGEERAKGNILERFSAQQFPDLHSELNLSSLELGDSALYFCASSVTARDTEAFFGQGTRLTVV.

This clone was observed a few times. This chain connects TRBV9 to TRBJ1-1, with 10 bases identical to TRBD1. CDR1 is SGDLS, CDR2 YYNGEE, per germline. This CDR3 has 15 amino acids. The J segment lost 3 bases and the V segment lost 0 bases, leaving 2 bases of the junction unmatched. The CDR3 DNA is TGTGCCAGCAGCGTAGAGGGACAGGGGTACACTGAAGCTTTCTTT. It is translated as CASSVEGQGYTEAFF.

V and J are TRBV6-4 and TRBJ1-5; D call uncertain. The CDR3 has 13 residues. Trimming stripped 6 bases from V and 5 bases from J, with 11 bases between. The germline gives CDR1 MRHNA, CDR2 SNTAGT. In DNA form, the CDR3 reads TGTGCCAGCAGCATCGAGCGGGATCAGCCCCAGCATTTT. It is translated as CASSIERDQPQHF.

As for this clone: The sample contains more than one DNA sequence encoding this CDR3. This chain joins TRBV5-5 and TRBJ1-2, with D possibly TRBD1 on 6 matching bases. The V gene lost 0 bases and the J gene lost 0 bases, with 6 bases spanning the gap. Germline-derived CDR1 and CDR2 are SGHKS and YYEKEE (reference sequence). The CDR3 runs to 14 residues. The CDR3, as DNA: TGTGCCAGCAGCTTGGACAGGGCTAACTATGGCTACACCTTC. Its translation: CASSLDRANYGYTF.

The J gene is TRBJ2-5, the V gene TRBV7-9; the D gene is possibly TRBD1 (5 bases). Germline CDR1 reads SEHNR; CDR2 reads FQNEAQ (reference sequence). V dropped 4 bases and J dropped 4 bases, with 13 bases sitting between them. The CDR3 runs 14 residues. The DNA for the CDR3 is TGTGCCAGCAGCTCCAGGGTTGCGCGAGAGACCCAGTACTTC. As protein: CASSSRVARETQYF.

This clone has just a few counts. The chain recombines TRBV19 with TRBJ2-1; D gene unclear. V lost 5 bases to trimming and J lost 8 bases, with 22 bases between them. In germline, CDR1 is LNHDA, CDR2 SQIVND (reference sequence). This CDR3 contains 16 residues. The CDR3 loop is CASSRERLTKPDEQFF. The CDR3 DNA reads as TGTGCCAGTAGTCGAGAGAGGCTTACTAAACCCGATGAGCAGTTCTTC.

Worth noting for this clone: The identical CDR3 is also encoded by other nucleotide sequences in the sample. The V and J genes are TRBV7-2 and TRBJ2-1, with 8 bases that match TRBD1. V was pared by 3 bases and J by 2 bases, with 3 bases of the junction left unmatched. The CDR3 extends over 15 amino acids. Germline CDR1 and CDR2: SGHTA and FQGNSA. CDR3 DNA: TGTGCCAGCAGCTTGGGGACAGGCCCCTACAATGAGCAGTTCTTC. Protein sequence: CASSLGTGPYNEQFF.

The CDR3 DNA reads as TGCGCCAGCAGCCAAGATTCTCCAGGGATTTCCTACAATGAGCAGTTCTTC. Its protein product is CASSQDSPGISYNEQFF. This chain joins TRBV4-3 and TRBJ2-1; tentative D call: TRBD1 (5 bases). This CDR3 comprises 17 residues. Germline V CDR1 and CDR2: LGHNA, YSLEER. Trimming removed 0 bases at V and 1 base at J, with 13 bases between.

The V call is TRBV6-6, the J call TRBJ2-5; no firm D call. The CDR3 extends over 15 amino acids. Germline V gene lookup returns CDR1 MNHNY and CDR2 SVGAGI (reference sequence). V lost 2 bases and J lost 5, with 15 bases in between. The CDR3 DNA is TGTGCCAGCAGTTACCGGTCAGCCACCAGGGAGACCCAGTACTTC. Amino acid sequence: CASSYRSATRETQYF.

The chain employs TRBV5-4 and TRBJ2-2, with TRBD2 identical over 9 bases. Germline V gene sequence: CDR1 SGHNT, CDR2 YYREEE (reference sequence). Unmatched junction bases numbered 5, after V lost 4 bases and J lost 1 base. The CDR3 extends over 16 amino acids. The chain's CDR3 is CASSRPSGENTGELFF. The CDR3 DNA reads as TGTGCCAGCAGCCGCCCTAGCGGGGAGAACACCGGGGAGCTGTTTTTT.

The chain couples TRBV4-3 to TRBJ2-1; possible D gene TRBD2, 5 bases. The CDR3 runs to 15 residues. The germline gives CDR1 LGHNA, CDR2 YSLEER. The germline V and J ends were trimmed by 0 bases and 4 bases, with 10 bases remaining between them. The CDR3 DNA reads TGCGCCAGCAGCCAAGAGGACTCTCAATACAATGAGCAGTTCTTC. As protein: CASSQEDSQYNEQFF.

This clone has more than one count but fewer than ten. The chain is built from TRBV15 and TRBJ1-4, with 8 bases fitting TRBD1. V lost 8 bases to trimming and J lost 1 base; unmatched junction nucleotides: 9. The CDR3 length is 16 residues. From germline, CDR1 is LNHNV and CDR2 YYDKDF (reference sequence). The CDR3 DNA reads TGTGCCACCGGCTCAGGGGGCTCAGGAACTAATGAAAAACTGTTTTTT. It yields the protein CATGSGGSGTNEKLFF.

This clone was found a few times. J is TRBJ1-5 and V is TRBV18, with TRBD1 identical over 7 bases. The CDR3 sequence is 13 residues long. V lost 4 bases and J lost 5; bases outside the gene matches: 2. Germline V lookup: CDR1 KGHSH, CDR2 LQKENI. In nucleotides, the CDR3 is TGTGCCAGCTCACGAGACAGGGATCAGCCCCAGCATTTT. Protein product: CASSRDRDQPQHF.

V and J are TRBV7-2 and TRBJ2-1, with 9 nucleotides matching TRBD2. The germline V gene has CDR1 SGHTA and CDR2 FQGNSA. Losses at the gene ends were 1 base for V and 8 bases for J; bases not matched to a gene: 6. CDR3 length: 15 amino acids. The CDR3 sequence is CASSLEAGGPYEQFF. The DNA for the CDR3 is TGTGCCAGCAGCTTAGAGGCGGGGGGGCCGTATGAGCAGTTCTTC.

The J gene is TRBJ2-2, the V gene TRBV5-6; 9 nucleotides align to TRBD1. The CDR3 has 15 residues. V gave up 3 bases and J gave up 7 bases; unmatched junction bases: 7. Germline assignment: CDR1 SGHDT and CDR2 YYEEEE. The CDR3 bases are TGTGCCAGCAGCTACGGGACAGGGTTCCACGGGGAGCTGTTTTTT. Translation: CASSYGTGFHGELFF. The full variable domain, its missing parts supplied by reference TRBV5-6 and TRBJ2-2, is DAGVTQSPTHLIKTRGQQVTLRCSPKSGHDTVSWYQQALGQGPQFIFQYYEEEERQRGNFPDRFSGHQFPNYSSELNVNALLLGDSALYLCASSYGTGFHGELFFGEGSRLTVL.

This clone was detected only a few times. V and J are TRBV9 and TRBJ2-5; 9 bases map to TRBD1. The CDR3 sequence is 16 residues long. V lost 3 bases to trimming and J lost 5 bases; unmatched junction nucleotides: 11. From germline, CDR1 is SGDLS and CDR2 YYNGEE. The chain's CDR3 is CASSAWVAGTGETQYF. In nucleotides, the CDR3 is TGTGCCAGCAGCGCGTGGGTCGCCGGGACAGGGGAGACCCAGTACTTC. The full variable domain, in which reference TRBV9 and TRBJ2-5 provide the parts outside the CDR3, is DSGVTQTPKHLITATGQRVTLRCSPRSGDLSVYWYQQSLDQGLQFLIQYYNGEERAKGNILERFSAQQFPDLHSELNLSSLELGDSALYFCASSAWVAGTGETQYFGPGTRLLVL.

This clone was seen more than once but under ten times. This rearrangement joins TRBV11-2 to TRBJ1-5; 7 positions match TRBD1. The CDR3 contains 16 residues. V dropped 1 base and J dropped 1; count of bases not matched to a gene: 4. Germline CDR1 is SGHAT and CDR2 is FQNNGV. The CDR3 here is CASSLGIQGSNQPQHF. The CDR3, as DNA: TGTGCCAGCAGCTTAGGAATACAGGGGAGCAATCAGCCCCAGCATTTT.

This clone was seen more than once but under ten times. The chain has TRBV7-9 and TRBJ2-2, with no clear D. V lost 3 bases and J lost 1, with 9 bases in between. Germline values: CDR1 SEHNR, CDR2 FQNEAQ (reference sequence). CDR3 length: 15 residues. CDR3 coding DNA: TGTGCCAGCAGCTTTAGCCTTTTGAACACCGGGGAGCTGTTTTTT. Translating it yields CASSFSLLNTGELFF.

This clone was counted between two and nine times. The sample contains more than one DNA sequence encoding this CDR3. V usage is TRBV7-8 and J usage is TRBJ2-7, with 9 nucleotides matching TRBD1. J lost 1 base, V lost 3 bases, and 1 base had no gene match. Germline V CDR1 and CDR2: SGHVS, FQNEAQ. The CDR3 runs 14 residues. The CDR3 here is CASSFGTGSYEQYV. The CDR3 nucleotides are TGTGCCAGCAGCTTCGGGACAGGGTCCTACGAGCAGTACGTC.

The CDR3 loop is CASSLGRLNTEAFF. Here the CDR3 DNA reads TGTGCCAGCAGCTTGGGCAGGCTGAACACTGAAGCTTTCTTT. V usage is TRBV5-6 and J usage is TRBJ1-1; D not certain. The V gene lost 0 bases and the J gene lost 0 bases, with 6 bases spanning the gap. Germline-derived CDR1 and CDR2 are SGHDT and YYEEEE. The CDR3 loop spans 14 amino acids.